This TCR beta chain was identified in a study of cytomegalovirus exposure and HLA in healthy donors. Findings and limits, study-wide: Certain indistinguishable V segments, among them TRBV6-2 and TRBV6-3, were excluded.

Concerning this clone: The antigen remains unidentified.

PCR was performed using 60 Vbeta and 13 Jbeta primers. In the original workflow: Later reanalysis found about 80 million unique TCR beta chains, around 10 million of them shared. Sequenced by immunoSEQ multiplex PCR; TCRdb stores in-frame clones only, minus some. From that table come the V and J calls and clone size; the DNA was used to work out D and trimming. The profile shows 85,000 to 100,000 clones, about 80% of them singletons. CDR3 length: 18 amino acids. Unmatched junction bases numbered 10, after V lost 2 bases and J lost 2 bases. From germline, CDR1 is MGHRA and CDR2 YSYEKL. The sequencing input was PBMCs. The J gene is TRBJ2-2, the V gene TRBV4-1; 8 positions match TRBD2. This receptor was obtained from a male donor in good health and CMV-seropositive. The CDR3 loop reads CASSQTGPGGLNTGELFF. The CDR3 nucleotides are TGCGCCAGCAGCCAAACCGGTCCGGGGGGGCTTAACACCGGGGAGCTGTTTTTT.